The rows below give T cell receptor beta chains drawn from one sample of a study of CD8 T cells in Susac syndrome. A single record per CDR3 protein comes from TCRdb applying MiXCR to the immunoSEQ multiplex PCR reads. The sample has approximately 100,000 distinct CDR3 sequences, 85% to 95% seen once. Sequenced material: CD8+ T cells from PBMCs. The receptors originated from a human donor in good health. Both conserved end residues are part of each CDR3. A D gene is named only where the DNA matches it firmly. Rows may omit the clone size; those that give it use once, few, many or a size class.

clone size,V gene,J gene,D gene,CDR3 protein,CDR3 DNA
-,TRBV3-1,TRBJ2-4,-,CASSQDPRAAERKNIQYF,TGTGCCAGCAGCCAAGATCCACGGGCAGCGGAAAGGAAAAACATTCAGTACTTC
-,TRBV11-2,TRBJ2-2,-,CASSSRGVDDTGELFF,TGTGCCAGCAGCTCCCGCGGGGTCGACGACACCGGGGAGCTGTTTTTT
-,TRBV7-7,TRBJ2-5,-,CASSPRTQETQYF,TGTGCTAGCAGCCCGAGGACTCAAGAGACCCAGTACTTC
-,TRBV4-3,TRBJ2-5,-,CASSQGNEGLVGETQYF,TGCGCCAGCAGCCAAGGGAATGAGGGGTTAGTTGGGGAGACCCAGTACTTC
-,TRBV29-1,TRBJ2-7,-,CSVEGGRDYEQYF,TGCAGCGTTGAGGGGGGGCGAGATTACGAGCAGTACTTC
-,TRBV12-3/TRBV12-4,TRBJ2-3,-,CASSSAPPFSTDTQYF,TGTGCCAGCAGTTCCGCCCCTCCGTTTAGCACAGATACGCAGTATTTT
-,TRBV20-1,TRBJ1-5,TRBD1,CSAVGTANQPQHF,TGCAGTGCTGTCGGGACAGCTAATCAGCCCCAGCATTTT
-,TRBV5-1,TRBJ2-1,-,CASSFLTAQPSSVGQFF,TGCGCCAGCAGCTTTCTGACAGCGCAACCCTCCAGCGTTGGGCAGTTCTTC
-,TRBV4-1,TRBJ2-1,-,CASSQVGLVSLRNEQFF,TGCGCCAGCAGCCAAGTTGGGCTTGTCTCCCTGCGGAATGAGCAGTTCTTC
-,TRBV4-2,TRBJ1-2,-,CASSQDLSQGLGGYTF,TGTGCCAGCAGCCAAGATCTATCCCAGGGCTTGGGGGGCTACACCTTC
-,TRBV12-3/TRBV12-4,TRBJ2-1,TRBD2,CASSLARSGPYNEQFF,TGTGCCAGCAGTTTAGCGCGTAGCGGGCCGTACAATGAGCAGTTCTTC
-,TRBV19,TRBJ2-7,TRBD1,CASKDRGSSYEQYF,TGTGCCAGTAAGGACAGGGGGAGCTCCTACGAGCAGTACTTC
few,TRBV5-1,TRBJ2-7,-,CASSSPWEDPTKEQYF,TGCGCCAGCAGCTCCCCTTGGGAGGATCCTACGAAGGAGCAGTACTTC
-,TRBV12-3/TRBV12-4,TRBJ2-2,-,CASINTIAEVTGELFF,TGTGCCAGCATCAACACGATAGCGGAAGTCACCGGGGAGCTGTTTTTT
once,TRBV9,TRBJ2-7,TRBD2,CASSAGGGRVAGEQYF,TGTGCCAGCAGCGCCGGGGGGGGCAGGGTCGCGGGCGAGCAGTACTTC
-,TRBV14,TRBJ2-1,TRBD1,CASSQIGRGTGDHNEQFF,TGTGCCAGCAGCCAAATAGGGCGAGGGACAGGGGACCACAATGAGCAGTTCTTC
-,TRBV29-1,TRBJ2-7,TRBD2,CSVEKAGSSYEQYF,TGCAGCGTTGAGAAAGCGGGGTCCTCCTACGAGCAGTACTTC
-,TRBV19,TRBJ2-5,TRBD2,CASSTWSGGNEAQYF,TGTGCCAGTAGTACGTGGAGCGGGGGAAACGAGGCCCAGTACTTC
-,TRBV6-1,TRBJ1-6,-,CASSEGWAGSPLHF,TGTGCCAGCAGTGAAGGCTGGGCGGGATCACCCCTCCACTTT
-,TRBV7-2,TRBJ1-2,-,CASSPAQNPDSYNYGYTF,TGTGCCAGCAGCCCAGCCCAAAACCCGGACTCCTACAACTATGGCTACACCTTC
-,TRBV29-1,TRBJ2-6,TRBD1,CSARTGDGANVLTF,TGCAGCGCCCGGACAGGGGATGGGGCCAACGTCCTGACTTTC
-,TRBV29-1,TRBJ2-1,-,CSVEFGLSSYNEQFF,TGCAGCGTTGAATTCGGCCTAAGCTCCTACAATGAGCAGTTCTTC
once,TRBV6-2/TRBV6-3,TRBJ1-1,TRBD1,CASKSTGVEAFF,TGTGCCAGCAAATCGACAGGGGTTGAAGCTTTCTTT
-,TRBV5-1,TRBJ2-1,-,CASSPRDANEQFF,TGCGCCAGCAGCCCCCGGGACGCCAATGAGCAGTTCTTC
-,TRBV4-3,TRBJ1-5,-,CASSPATYNQPQHF,TGCGCCAGCAGCCCCGCCACCTACAATCAGCCCCAGCATTTT
-,TRBV11-1,TRBJ1-1,-,CASSSVSVNTEAFF,TGTGCCAGCAGCTCGGTCAGCGTGAACACTGAAGCTTTCTTT
-,TRBV20-1,TRBJ2-7,-,CSAPAGYPDYEQYF,TGCAGTGCTCCTGCAGGGTACCCTGACTACGAGCAGTACTTC
-,TRBV7-9,TRBJ1-2,-,CASSQTNYGYTF,TGTGCCAGCAGCCAGACGAACTATGGCTACACCTTC
-,TRBV6-2/TRBV6-3,TRBJ2-2,TRBD1,CASSHGQGIAGELFF,TGTGCCAGCAGCCACGGACAGGGTATCGCCGGGGAGCTGTTTTTT
-,TRBV29-1,TRBJ2-7,TRBD2,CSVGEAGVGQYF,TGCAGCGTGGGTGAGGCGGGAGTCGGGCAGTACTTC
-,TRBV29-1,TRBJ1-1,-,CSAKTAAQAHLNTEAFF,TGCAGCGCCAAAACAGCCGCCCAAGCCCATCTGAACACTGAAGCTTTCTTT
once,TRBV7-3,TRBJ1-2,-,CASSLRPGTQNGYTF,TGTGCCAGCAGCCTTAGACCGGGCACCCAAAATGGCTACACCTTC
-,TRBV19,TRBJ2-5,-,CASSIGGETQYF,TGTGCCAGTAGTATTGGTGGCGAGACCCAGTACTTC
-,TRBV5-4,TRBJ2-1,TRBD2,CASSPDFSSGRRNEQFF,TGTGCCAGCAGCCCCGATTTTTCTAGCGGGAGAAGAAATGAGCAGTTCTTC
-,TRBV7-7,TRBJ2-2,TRBD1,CASSPGQANTGELFF,TGTGCCAGCAGCCCGGGACAGGCAAATACCGGGGAGCTGTTTTTT
-,TRBV6-2/TRBV6-3,TRBJ2-1,TRBD2,CASSYSGLAGYNEQFF,TGTGCCAGCAGTTACTCCGGACTAGCGGGTTACAATGAGCAGTTCTTC
-,TRBV7-8,TRBJ2-1,TRBD1,CASSSLQGAYNEQFF,TGTGCCAGCAGCTCACTACAGGGGGCCTACAATGAGCAGTTCTTC
-,TRBV19,TRBJ1-4,-,CASKNGYNLQLFF,TGTGCCAGTAAGAACGGGTACAATTTACAACTGTTTTTT
-,TRBV2,TRBJ1-5,-,CASSEQGVHQPQHF,TGTGCCAGCAGTGAACAAGGGGTGCATCAGCCCCAGCATTTT
-,TRBV12-3/TRBV12-4,TRBJ2-5,TRBD2,CASSPSGGALETQYF,TGTGCCAGCAGTCCTAGCGGGGGGGCATTAGAGACCCAGTACTTC
-,TRBV29-1,TRBJ2-5,TRBD2,CSVPNGRETQYF,TGCAGCGTCCCGAACGGGAGGGAGACCCAGTACTTC
-,TRBV28,TRBJ2-7,TRBD2,CASTPAGAGVDEQYF,TGTGCCAGCACCCCAGCGGGGGCGGGAGTAGACGAGCAGTACTTC
-,TRBV7-9,TRBJ1-6,TRBD1,CASSLEDRAHSYNSPLHF,TGTGCCAGCAGCTTAGAGGACAGGGCCCACTCCTATAATTCACCCCTCCACTTT
-,TRBV6-2/TRBV6-3,TRBJ1-1,-,CATLGGMNTEAFF,TGTGCCACCTTGGGGGGCATGAACACTGAAGCTTTCTTT
-,TRBV7-2,TRBJ1-2,-,CASSSPGSYGYTF,TGTGCCAGCAGCTCTCCGGGAAGCTATGGCTACACCTTC